These 30 T cell receptor beta chains share one sample of origin, sequenced in a study of Graves' ophthalmopathy and Graves' hyperthyroidism. Amplification from RNA transcripts yielded the TCR beta CDR3 regions. HTBI-primed first-round RT-PCR preceded second-round multiplex PCR. TCRdb independently ran MiXCR on the multiplex PCR reads; one entry per CDR3 protein. The table includes about 1.1 million distinct CDR3 sequences, about 40% detected once. The sequenced sample consisted of peripheral blood or thyroid tissue (not recorded which). These receptors were obtained from an adult man with Graves' hyperthyroidism.

The chain is built from TRBV15 and TRBJ1-2; D ambiguous. The CDR3 runs to 15 residues. Per the germline V gene, CDR1 is LNHNV and CDR2 is YYDKDF (reference sequence). Trimming took 3 bases from V and 5 from J, leaving 16 bases between them. CDR3 residues: CATSSEGRGFYGYTF. CDR3 nucleotide sequence: TGTGCCACCAGCAGTGAAGGTCGAGGGTTTTATGGCTACACCTTC. Drawing the rest from reference TRBV15 and TRBJ1-2, the complete variable domain is DAMVIQNPRYQVTQFGKPVTLSCSQTLNHNVMYWYQQKSSQAPKLLFHYYDKDFNNEADTPDNFQSRRPNTSFCFLDIRSPGLGDTAMYLCATSSEGRGFYGYTFGSGTRLTVV.

The V gene is TRBV5-1, the J gene TRBJ2-7; D remains unclear. The CDR3 length is 17 residues. V dropped 1 base and J dropped 1 base, with 18 bases sitting between them. Germline V gives CDR1 SGHRS, CDR2 YFSETQ. CDR3 bases: TGCGCCAGCAGCTTGTCGCGTGGTTCACATCAATCCTACGAGCAGTACTTC. Its protein product is CASSLSRGSHQSYEQYF.

This rearrangement joins TRBV29-1 to TRBJ2-5, with D possibly matching TRBD1 (6 bases). Germline values: CDR1 SQVTM, CDR2 ANQGSEA. Trimming cost V 2 bases and J 4 bases, with 14 bases left between them. CDR3 size: 14 residues. The CDR3 DNA is TGCAGCGTTGAAACTAGGGGGTCGGTAGAGACCCAGTACTTC. Amino acids: CSVETRGSVETQYF.

This clonotype was observed many times. CDR3 nucleotide sequence: TGTGCCAGCAGTTTACACAGGAATGGTGAAAAACTGTTTTTT. The encoded protein is CASSLHRNGEKLFF. This rearrangement joins TRBV12-3 or TRBV12-4 to TRBJ1-4, with D tentatively TRBD1 (5 bases). Trimming pared 2 bases from V and 7 bases from J, leaving 11 bases between. The CDR3 extends over 14 amino acids.

In its sample, this clonotype was seen a few times. This chain connects TRBV7-9 to TRBJ1-4; D gene uncertain. Germline values: CDR1 SEHNR, CDR2 FQNEAQ (reference sequence). With 3 bases removed from V and 6 bases from J, the gap between germline ends came to 20 bases. The CDR3 loop spans 17 amino acids. This chain's CDR3 is CASSLASLSGRHEKLFF. The CDR3 nucleotides are TGTGCCAGCAGCTTGGCCTCGCTGTCGGGTCGGCATGAAAAACTGTTTTTT.

The chain uses TRBV7-9 and TRBJ2-7, with 9 positions matching TRBD1. Germline-derived CDR1 and CDR2 are SEHNR and FQNEAQ (reference sequence). CDR3 length: 14 amino acids. Trimming cost V 2 bases and J 8 bases; bases outside gene matches: 7. CDR3 DNA sequence: TGTGCCAGCAGCTTATCGGGACAGGGAAGTCAGCAGTACTTC. This sequence encodes CASSLSGQGSQQYF. The variable domain in full, with the rest retrieved from reference TRBV7-9 and TRBJ2-7, is DTGVSQNPRHKITKRGQNVTFRCDPISEHNRLYWYRQTLGQGPEFLTYFQNEAQLEKSRLLSDRFSAERPKGSFSTLEIQRTEQGDSAMYLCASSLSGQGSQQYFGPGTRLTVT.

This chain joins TRBV7-9 and TRBJ1-1; possibly TRBD1 for D (5 bases). The V end was cut by 1 base, the J end by 1 base, with 10 bases between. Germline CDR1 SEHNR, CDR2 FQNEAQ (reference sequence). The length of the CDR3 is 15 residues. The CDR3 region is CASSLEAGTNTEAFF. CDR3 DNA sequence: TGTGCCAGCAGCTTAGAGGCGGGGACGAACACTGAAGCTTTCTTT.

For the CDR3, the DNA is TGCGCCAGCAGCTTGGCCGTAGTCTCCGGGGCCCAATCTTTCTACAATGAGCAGTTCTTC. This codes for CASSLAVVSGAQSFYNEQFF. The chain uses TRBV5-1 and TRBJ2-1; D possibly matches TRBD1 or TRBD2 (5 bases each). V was shortened by 0 bases and J by 3 bases, with 25 bases between the two germline ends. This CDR3 spans 20 amino acids. The germline gives CDR1 SGHRS, CDR2 YFSETQ.

The V and J genes are TRBV20-1 and TRBJ1-5; D might be TRBD1 (6 bases). The germline V gene has CDR1 DFQATT and CDR2 SNEGSKA (reference sequence). Trimming cost V 2 bases and J 7 bases, with 15 bases left between them. The CDR3 is 14 residues long. CDR3 DNA: TGCAGTGCTAGAAAACAGGGAATAGGACAGCCCCAGCATTTT. Residues: CSARKQGIGQPQHF.

The table lists this clonotype with many counts. The genes are TRBV7-9 and TRBJ2-7, with 8 bases aligning to TRBD1. V shed 5 bases and J 3 bases; nucleotides not matched to a gene: 6. The CDR3 is 14 amino acids. Germline loops: CDR1 SEHNR, CDR2 FQNEAQ (reference sequence). CDR3 sequence (DNA): TGTGCCAGCAGCACACGGGGACAGGACTACGAGCAGTACTTC. Its translation: CASSTRGQDYEQYF.

A note on this clonotype: The CDR3 does not close with the conserved phenylalanine or tryptophan, likely indicating a read error. In DNA form, the CDR3 reads TGCAGTGCTAGGGTGGTGGGGGGGCAAGAGACCCAGTACCTC. It yields the protein CSARVVGGQETQYL. The rearrangement links TRBV20-1 to TRBJ2-5; 7 bases are a match to TRBD2. Germline lookup yields CDR1 DFQATT and CDR2 SNEGSKA (reference sequence). This CDR3 has 14 amino acids. V was clipped by 3 bases and J by 2 bases; unmatched bases: 6.

This chain connects TRBV11-2 to TRBJ1-3; unclear D gene. V dropped 3 bases and J dropped 0 bases, with 12 bases sitting between them. Germline V gene data show CDR1 as SGHAT and CDR2 as FQNNGV. The CDR3 is made up of 16 amino acids. This CDR3 reads CASSFSRDSSGNTIYF. CDR3 DNA: TGTGCCAGCAGCTTTTCACGGGATTCCTCTGGAAACACCATATATTTT.

This clonotype was seen repeatedly, ten times or more. The gene calls are TRBV5-1 and TRBJ1-2; TRBD1 matches at 10 bases. The CDR3 consists of 18 residues. V trimming: 3 bases; J trimming: 4 bases; junction bases outside the gene matches: 15. The germline CDR1 and CDR2 sequences are SGHRS and YFSETQ. The CDR3: CASSYPNKTGGVGYGYTF. The CDR3 DNA is TGCGCCAGCAGCTACCCGAATAAGACAGGGGGCGTCGGCTATGGCTACACCTTC.

There are many counts of this clonotype. The chain has TRBV20-1 and TRBJ2-5; 10 nucleotides agree with TRBD2. The V gene's germline CDR1 is DFQATT and CDR2 SNEGSKA (reference sequence). The CDR3 is 14 amino acids. The V and J ends lost 3 bases and 3 bases, in that order; junction bases with no gene match: 4. The CDR3 coding sequence is TGCAGTGCTAGCACTAGCGGGGTTAAAGAGACCCAGTACTTC. This sequence encodes CSASTSGVKETQYF.

The J gene is TRBJ2-5, the V gene TRBV5-5, with 10 bases identical to TRBD1. The germline CDR1 and CDR2 sequences are SGHKS and YYEKEE (reference sequence). The trim removed 5 bases at V and 4 bases at J, leaving 5 bases unmatched. The CDR3 is made up of 14 amino acids. CDR3 coding DNA: TGTGCCAGCAGATTCGGACAGGGGGGAGAGACCCAGTACTTC. Amino acids: CASRFGQGGETQYF.

This clonotype was seen only a few times. V is TRBV29-1 and J is TRBJ1-1; unclear D gene. The CDR3 covers 13 residues. Germline CDR1 reads SQVTM; CDR2 reads ANQGSEA. Trimming took off 3 bases at V and 0 bases at J, with 8 bases between the two ends. CDR3 in DNA: TGCAGCGTTGATCTTTCAATGAACACTGAAGCTTTCTTT. This translates into CSVDLSMNTEAFF.

Regarding this clonotype: One end of the junction does not line up with germline, which may come from a read error. The chain combines TRBV7-9 with TRBJ2-2; no reliable D call. Looked up from germline, CDR1 is SEHNR and CDR2 is FQNEAQ (reference sequence). There are 16 residues in the CDR3. As DNA, the CDR3 is TGCGCCAGCAGCCAAGAAGGCAAAACGAACACCGGGGAGCTGTTTTTT. Its translation: CASSQEGKTNTGELFF.

The rearrangement joins TRBV6-6 to TRBJ2-7; 13 bases agree with TRBD2. The germline gives CDR1 MNHNY, CDR2 SVGAGI (reference sequence). The CDR3 contains 15 residues. V lost 5 bases and J lost 3; bases outside the gene matches: 4. The CDR3 sequence: CASSKGLAGNYEQYF. The CDR3 nucleotides are TGTGCCAGCAGTAAGGGACTAGCGGGAAACTACGAGCAGTACTTC.

This clonotype was counted many times. V usage is TRBV7-6 and J usage is TRBJ2-7; 11 positions match TRBD2. The germline gives CDR1 SGHVS, CDR2 FNYEAQ. The CDR3 contains 15 residues. The V and J ends lost 5 bases and 4 bases, in that order; junction bases with no gene match: 7. CDR3 loop: CASSVTSGVPYEQYF. The CDR3 coding sequence is TGTGCCAGCAGCGTGACTAGCGGGGTACCGTACGAGCAGTACTTC.

This clonotype turned up a few times. The chain recombines TRBV28 with TRBJ1-2; no clear D. Germline V CDR1 and CDR2: MDHEN, SYDVKM. Trimming shortened V by 3 bases and J by 7 bases, and 6 bases separated the two germline ends. CDR3 length equals 11 residues. In nucleotides, the CDR3 is TGTGCCAGCAGTTTTTTCGGTGGCTACACCTTC. Its protein is CASSFFGGYTF.

The chain links TRBV13 to TRBJ2-5; TRBD1 is a possible D gene (5 bases). The germline V gene has CDR1 PRHDT and CDR2 FYEKMQ (reference sequence). The V end lost 6 bases, the J end lost 1 base, and 15 bases lay between the germline ends. CDR3 size: 15 residues. CDR3 protein: CASSDLPTGQETQYF. The CDR3 region has the DNA TGTGCCAGCAGTGATCTTCCCACAGGCCAAGAGACCCAGTACTTC.

This clonotype was seen ten or more times. V and J are TRBV20-1 and TRBJ2-7; a weak D match, TRBD1 (5 bases). The CDR3 is made up of 15 amino acids. The V gene's germline CDR1 is DFQATT and CDR2 SNEGSKA (reference sequence). V lost 0 bases and J 0 bases, leaving 12 bases between the germline ends. The CDR3 bases are TGCAGTGCTAGAGATCCAACGACAGCCTCCTACGAGCAGTACTTC. Translating gives CSARDPTTASYEQYF.

The table lists this clonotype with many counts. The chain couples TRBV5-1 to TRBJ2-6; D not resolved. The CDR3 covers 15 residues. V dropped 1 base and J dropped 2 bases, with 7 bases sitting between them. Germline CDR1 SGHRS, CDR2 YFSETQ. The CDR3 bases are TGCGCCAGCAGCTTGACAGCTCCTGGGGCCAACGTCCTGACTTTC. Amino acid sequence: CASSLTAPGANVLTF.

V usage is TRBV19 and J usage is TRBJ1-4, with unresolved D. The CDR3 has 12 residues. Trimming stripped 3 bases from V and 5 bases from J, with 4 bases between. Germline lookup yields CDR1 LNHDA and CDR2 SQIVND (reference sequence). CDR3 bases: TGTGCCAGTAGTATCCTGAATGAAAAACTGTTTTTT. Its translation: CASSILNEKLFF.

The J gene is TRBJ1-4, the V gene TRBV5-1, with D hard to call. From germline, CDR1 is SGHRS and CDR2 YFSETQ. The V end was cut by 2 bases, the J end by 3 bases, with 11 bases between. CDR3 length: 15 amino acids. The CDR3 DNA reads TGCGCCAGCAGCTTTGGAGCCGCGGCTAATGAAAAACTGTTTTTT. Protein sequence: CASSFGAAANEKLFF.

V and J are TRBV7-2 and TRBJ2-5, with D possibly TRBD2 on 5 matching bases. CDR1 and CDR2 (germline): SGHTA, FQGNSA. Trimming took 4 bases from V and 0 from J, leaving 18 bases between them. The CDR3 loop spans 17 amino acids. The CDR3 DNA reads as TGTGCCAGCAGCTCCAGGACCGGAGGAGTCCACCAAGAGACCCAGTACTTC. Protein product: CASSSRTGGVHQETQYF.

This clonotype was observed at least ten times. As DNA, the CDR3 is TGTGCCAGCAGTGAACAGTCCGCGCTGGGGGCCAACGTCCTGACTTTC. Translating it yields CASSEQSALGANVLTF. V and J are TRBV6-1 and TRBJ2-6; D uncertain. With 2 bases removed from V and 4 bases from J, the gap between germline ends came to 12 bases. This CDR3 region has 16 residues. Germline CDR1 MNHNS, CDR2 SASEGT.

This chain links TRBV7-8 with TRBJ2-7, with 8 bases fitting TRBD2. Germline V gives CDR1 SGHVS, CDR2 FQNEAQ. The V gene end was trimmed by 6 bases and the J gene end by 4 bases; junction bases not matched to a gene: 8. The CDR3 extends over 14 amino acids. CDR3 loop: CASSAPLAGYEQYF. CDR3 coding DNA: TGTGCCAGCAGTGCCCCTCTAGCGGGTTACGAGCAGTACTTC.

This clonotype turned up a few times. The chain couples TRBV28 to TRBJ1-6; no reliable D call. The V and J ends lost 6 bases and 8 bases respectively, with 20 bases between them. The CDR3 loop spans 16 amino acids. Germline values: CDR1 MDHEN, CDR2 SYDVKM. Written as DNA, the CDR3 is TGTGCCAGCAGCCGATCGGTTAATGGGGTCGATTCACCCCTCCACTTT. This sequence encodes CASSRSVNGVDSPLHF.

The chain uses TRBV6-5 and TRBJ2-5; D might be TRBD1 (5 bases). The V end lost 7 bases, the J end lost 6 bases, and 15 bases lay between the germline ends. CDR3 length: 13 residues. From germline, CDR1 is MNHEY and CDR2 SVGAGI. As DNA, the CDR3 is TGTGCCAGCAAAATCAGGGCTCAGCAGACCCAGTACTTC. It specifies CASKIRAQQTQYF.